The 9 T cell receptor beta chains below were found in one sample sequenced in a study of CD8+ T cells in alopecia areata. Treatment noted: oral pan-JAK inhibitor, 5-10 mg twice daily. The sequencing template was cDNA reverse transcribed from extracted RNA. Assay: immunoSEQ multiplex PCR; the TCRdb copy retains only in-frame clones and omits some. The sample records about 120,000 clones, about 60% being singletons. The source was CD8+ T cells sorted from blood, collected at week 24, from a patient treated with tofacitinib. These receptors originate from a human donor with alopecia areata.

The chain is built from TRBV6-4 and TRBJ2-5, with D possibly matching TRBD2 (6 bases). Germline loops: CDR1 MRHNA, CDR2 SNTAGT. The CDR3 contains 14 residues. Trimming removed 5 bases at V and 3 bases at J, with 13 bases between. CDR3 residues: CASSPTGTEETQYF. CDR3 sequence (DNA): TGTGCCAGCAGTCCGACCGGGACTGAAGAGACCCAGTACTTC.

The gene calls are TRBV29-1 and TRBJ1-2; TRBD1 matches at 9 bases. Germline-derived CDR1 and CDR2 are SQVTM and ANQGSEA. V lost 4 bases and J lost 4; bases outside the gene matches: 4. The CDR3 has 13 amino acids. CDR3 amino acids: CSVGQGEVYGYTF. CDR3 DNA sequence: TGCAGCGTTGGACAGGGGGAGGTCTATGGCTACACCTTC. Full variable domain (missing parts from reference TRBV29-1 and TRBJ1-2): SAVISQKPSRDICQRGTSLTIQCQVDSQVTMMFWYRQQPGQSLTLIATANQGSEATYESGFVIDKFPISRPNLTFSTLTVSNMSPEDSSIYLCSVGQGEVYGYTFGSGTRLTVV.

The chain has TRBV2 and TRBJ2-3; 7 bases are shared with TRBD2. Germline V gene data show CDR1 as SNHLY and CDR2 as FYNNEI. The CDR3 has 12 residues. J was trimmed by 6 bases and V by 11 bases; bases with no gene match: 8. This chain's CDR3 is CACGLGVDTQYF. The CDR3 bases are TGTGCCTGCGGACTAGGGGTGGATACGCAGTATTTT.

V is TRBV2 and J is TRBJ1-6; D is uncertain. The ends were cut back, 7 bases at V and 6 bases at J, with 16 bases in the middle. CDR1 is SNHLY and CDR2 is FYNNEI in the germline V gene. This CDR3 has 15 residues. As DNA, the CDR3 is TGTGCCAGCAAGGGCGTGGGAGGTCTTAATTCACCCCTCCACTTT. This translates into CASKGVGGLNSPLHF.

The chain has TRBV29-1 and TRBJ2-1; 13 nucleotides agree with TRBD2. The V gene end was trimmed by 7 bases and the J gene end by 3 bases; junction bases not matched to a gene: 9. Germline CDR1 and CDR2: SQVTM and ANQGSEA. This CDR3 spans 16 amino acids. The CDR3 protein is CSGEMGLAGSYNEQFF. Here the CDR3 DNA reads TGCAGCGGGGAGATGGGACTAGCGGGGAGCTACAATGAGCAGTTCTTC.

V and J are TRBV19 and TRBJ2-3, with 8 nucleotides matching TRBD1. CDR1 is LNHDA and CDR2 is SQIVND in the germline V gene (reference sequence). The trim removed 8 bases at V and 0 bases at J, leaving 13 bases unmatched. There are 17 residues in the CDR3. CDR3 bases: TGTGCCAGTCTCCCCGACAGGGGTTGGGGAAGCACAGATACGCAGTATTTT. Protein sequence: CASLPDRGWGSTDTQYF.

This chain joins TRBV6-4 and TRBJ2-3; D remains ambiguous. With 3 bases removed from V and 1 base from J, the gap between germline ends came to 11 bases. Germline V gives CDR1 MRHNA, CDR2 SNTAGT. The CDR3 length is 15 residues. The CDR3 DNA reads as TGTGCCAGCAGTGAATTCGTCACTCGCACAGATACGCAGTATTTT. Protein product: CASSEFVTRTDTQYF.

This clone was recorded only once. The CDR3 sequence is CASSQDLRSDEQYF. For the CDR3, the DNA is TGCGCCAGCAGCCAAGACCTTCGGAGCGACGAGCAGTACTTC. This chain links TRBV4-3 with TRBJ2-7; no reliable D call. Trimming took 0 bases from V and 5 from J, leaving 11 bases between them. The CDR3 is made up of 14 amino acids. The germline CDR1 and CDR2 sequences are LGHNA and YSLEER.

In this sample, this clone turned up a few times. The chain employs TRBV7-6 and TRBJ2-2; 7 bases align to TRBD1. The CDR3 loop spans 16 amino acids. Germline V gives CDR1 SGHVS, CDR2 FNYEAQ. V lost 5 bases to trimming and J lost 1 base; unmatched junction nucleotides: 7. CDR3 coding DNA: TGTGCCAGCAGCCCCGCAGGGACAGAGAACACCGGGGAGCTGTTTTTT. Its translation: CASSPAGTENTGELFF.